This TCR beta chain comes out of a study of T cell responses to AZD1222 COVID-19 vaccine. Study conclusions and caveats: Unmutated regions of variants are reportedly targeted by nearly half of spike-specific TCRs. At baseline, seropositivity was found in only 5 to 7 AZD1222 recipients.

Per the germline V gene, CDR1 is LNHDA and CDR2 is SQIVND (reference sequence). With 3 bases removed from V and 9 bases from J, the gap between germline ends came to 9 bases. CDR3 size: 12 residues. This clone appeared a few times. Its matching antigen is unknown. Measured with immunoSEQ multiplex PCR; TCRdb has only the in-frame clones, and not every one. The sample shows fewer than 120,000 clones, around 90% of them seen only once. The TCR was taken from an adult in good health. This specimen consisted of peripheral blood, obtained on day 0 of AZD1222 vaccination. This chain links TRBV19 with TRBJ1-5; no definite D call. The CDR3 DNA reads TGTGCCAGTAGTATCGGGAGCCGGCCCCAGCATTTT. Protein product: CASSIGSRPQHF.